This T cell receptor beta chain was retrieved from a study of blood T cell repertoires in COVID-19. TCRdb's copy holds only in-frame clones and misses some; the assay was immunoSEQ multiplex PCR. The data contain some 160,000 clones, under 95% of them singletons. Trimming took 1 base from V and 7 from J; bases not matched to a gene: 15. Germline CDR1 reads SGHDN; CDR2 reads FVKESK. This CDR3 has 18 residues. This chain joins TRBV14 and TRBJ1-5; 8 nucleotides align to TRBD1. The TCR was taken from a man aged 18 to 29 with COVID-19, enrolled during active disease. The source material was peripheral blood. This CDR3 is CASSQGLFGTGAWQPQHF. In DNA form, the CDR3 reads TGTGCCAGCAGCCAAGGGTTGTTCGGGACAGGCGCCTGGCAGCCCCAGCATTTT.